These T cell receptor beta chains were read from a single sample in a study of blood T cell repertoires in COVID-19. Data came from immunoSEQ multiplex PCR; TCRdb stores just in-frame clones and leaves some out. Of fewer than 110,000 clones detected, 84% appear once; the ten largest clones hold 13%. Sample: peripheral blood. These TCRs come from a human donor in a cohort sampled during active or convalescent COVID-19. Each CDR3 is given with its conserved first and last residue. A D gene is named only where the DNA matches it firmly. Clone size is shown for a subset of rows, as once, few, many or a class of expanded clone.

TRBJ1-1,14,-,-,TRBV4-1,TGCGCCAGCAGCCAAGTGAGGGTTGGGACTGAAGCTTTCTTT,CASSQVRVGTEAFF
TRBJ2-7,15,TRBD1,-,TRBV28,TGTGCCAGCAGTCCACCGGGACAGGCTGCGTACGAGCAGTACTTC,CASSPPGQAAYEQYF
TRBJ2-7,15,TRBD1,-,TRBV6-4,TGTGCCAGCAGTGACCGGACAGGGGCAGCCTACGAGCAGTACTTC,CASSDRTGAAYEQYF
TRBJ2-1,17,TRBD2,-,TRBV12-5,TGTGCTAGTGTCGGGGCGGGGGGCCGTAGCTCCTACAATGAGCAGTTCTTC,CASVGAGGRSSYNEQFF
TRBJ1-4,15,TRBD1,-,TRBV6-5,TGTGCCAGCAGTCCCGACAGGGGGCTTAATGAAAAACTGTTTTTT,CASSPDRGLNEKLFF
TRBJ2-7,12,TRBD1,-,TRBV6-4,TGTGCGGGGGACAGGGGTCTCTACGAGCAGTACTTC,CAGDRGLYEQYF
TRBJ2-3,17,TRBD2,-,TRBV11-2,TGTGCCAGCAGCTTAAGGCTAGCGGGGGGGCCCACAGATACGCAGTATTTT,CASSLRLAGGPTDTQYF
TRBJ2-1,16,TRBD1,-,TRBV4-1,TGCGCCAGCAGCCAAGATCCGGGACAGTACCACAATGAGCAGTTCTTC,CASSQDPGQYHNEQFF
TRBJ1-6,17,-,-,TRBV11-2,TGTGCCAGCAGCTTAAGGCGGGGTGGTGCCTATAATTCACCCCTCCACTTT,CASSLRRGGAYNSPLHF
TRBJ2-5,15,TRBD2,-,TRBV7-9,TGTGCCAGCAGCTTAGCACTTGGGACTAGCAGGACCCAGTACTTC,CASSLALGTSRTQYF
TRBJ1-2,14,TRBD1,-,TRBV28,TGTGCCAGCAGACAGACAGGGGGATACTATGGCTACACCTTC,CASRQTGGYYGYTF
TRBJ2-7,14,TRBD1,-,TRBV5-4,TGTGCCAGCAGCTTGGTGGGGACAGCATTGGGGCAGTACTTC,CASSLVGTALGQYF
TRBJ2-1,13,-,-,TRBV6-5,TGTGCCAGCACAGAGGACAGCTACAATGAGCAGTTCTTC,CASTEDSYNEQFF
TRBJ2-7,13,TRBD1,-,TRBV18,TGTGCCAGCTCACCGGGACAGGGGGCCGAGCAGTACTTC,CASSPGQGAEQYF
TRBJ1-6,14,-,-,TRBV2,TGTGCCAGCAGGGGACTGTTCTATAATTCACCCCTCCACTTT,CASRGLFYNSPLHF
TRBJ2-7,13,-,-,TRBV12-3/TRBV12-4,TGTGCCAGCAGTTCCCTCAGGGTACACGAGCAGTACTTC,CASSSLRVHEQYF
TRBJ1-5,16,-,-,TRBV5-1,TGCGCCAGCAGCTTGGAGGCGGTTAATAGCAATCAGCCCCAGCATTTT,CASSLEAVNSNQPQHF
TRBJ2-1,15,TRBD2,-,TRBV5-4,TGTGCCAGCAGCTTGTGGAGACTAGCGGGTATGGAGCAGTTCTTC,CASSLWRLAGMEQFF
TRBJ1-4,17,-,-,TRBV19,TGTGCCAGTAGTATGGGAGGCAGGGTTGCCGCTAATGAAAAACTGTTTTTT,CASSMGGRVAANEKLFF
TRBJ1-2,14,TRBD1,-,TRBV7-9,TGTGCCAGCACCAAGGACAGGGGAACCTATGGCTACACCTTC,CASTKDRGTYGYTF
TRBJ2-1,13,TRBD1,-,TRBV6-5,TGTGCCAGCACAGGGACAGGTCTCAATGAGCAGTTCTTC,CASTGTGLNEQFF
TRBJ1-5,18,TRBD1,-,TRBV6-8,TGTGCCAGCAGTTATGGGGACAGGGGAATACTTAGCAATCAGCCCCAGCATTTT,CASSYGDRGILSNQPQHF
TRBJ2-5,15,-,-,TRBV7-9,TGTGCCAGCAGATCGGGCCCCCCGGGGGAAGAGACCCAGTACTTC,CASRSGPPGEETQYF
TRBJ2-6,15,TRBD1,once,TRBV28,TGTGCCAGCAGCCTACAGGGGGGTGAGACCAACGTCCTGACTTTC,CASSLQGGETNVLTF
TRBJ2-1,15,TRBD2,-,TRBV7-2,TGTGCCAGCAGCTCTGTAGCGGGGCCGTACAATGAGCAGTTCTTC,CASSSVAGPYNEQFF
TRBJ2-7,12,-,-,TRBV5-8,TGTGCCAGCAGCTTGCTGTATTACGAGCAGTACTTC,CASSLLYYEQYF
TRBJ2-2,16,-,-,TRBV6-5,TGTGCCAGCAGTTACTCGTGGAGGGCGAACACCGGGGAGCTGTTTTTT,CASSYSWRANTGELFF
TRBJ1-1,14,-,-,TRBV7-2,TGTGCCAGCAGCTCCCGCTACTCGGGGACTGAAGCTTTCTTT,CASSSRYSGTEAFF